This passage covers 32 T cell receptor beta chains from one sample sequenced in a study of T cell responses to AZD1222 COVID-19 vaccine. Produced via immunoSEQ multiplex PCR; TCRdb's table is partial and in-frame only. The data show 130,000 or so clones, about 90% seen once. The material was peripheral blood, obtained 28 days after the second AZD1222 dose. These TCRs come from an adult who received the AZD1222 COVID-19 vaccine.

This clone has just one count. This CDR3 is CASSGARTANSPLHF. The CDR3 region has the DNA TGTGCCAGCAGTGGAGCGAGGACAGCCAATTCACCCCTCCACTTT. The chain is built from TRBV6-1 and TRBJ1-6; perhaps TRBD1 as D (6 bases). Trimming shortened V by 4 bases and J by 7 bases, and 14 bases separated the two germline ends. In germline, CDR1 is MNHNS, CDR2 SASEGT. The CDR3 spans 15 residues.

In this sample, this clone turned up a few times. J is TRBJ1-2 and V is TRBV28; D possibly corresponds to TRBD1 (6 bases). V was pared by 6 bases and J by 2 bases, with 13 bases between. The CDR3 has 14 residues. Germline loops: CDR1 MDHEN, CDR2 SYDVKM. The CDR3 coding sequence is TGTGCCAGCAGACTAGGGGGGGCGAACTATGGCTACACCTTC. This codes for CASRLGGANYGYTF.

This sequence joins TRBV19 and TRBJ2-6; possible D gene TRBD1, 6 bases. This CDR3 region has 17 residues. V was pared by 5 bases and J by 0 bases, with 14 bases between. Germline CDR1 is LNHDA and CDR2 is SQIVND (reference sequence). The CDR3 spells CASSEGVRNSGANVLTF. In nucleotides, the CDR3 is TGTGCCAGTAGTGAGGGGGTACGTAACTCTGGGGCCAACGTCCTGACTTTC. The whole variable domain, filled in from reference TRBV19 and TRBJ2-6, reads DGGITQSPKYLFRKEGQNVTLSCEQNLNHDAMYWYRQDPGQGLRLIYYSQIVNDFQKGDIAEGYSVSREKKESFPLTVTSAQKNPTAFYLCASSEGVRNSGANVLTFGAGSRLTVL.

The chain couples TRBV12-2 to TRBJ1-2. TRBV12-2 is listed as a pseudogene. The CDR3 consists of 15 residues. The DNA of the CDR3 is TGTGCAAGTCGCTTAGGGTGGAGGTCCGACTATGGCTACACCTTC. Protein sequence: CASRLGWRSDYGYTF.

The CDR3, as DNA: TGTGCCAGCTGCCCGTGGCCCTACAATGAGCAGTTCTTC. As protein: CASCPWPYNEQFF. The chain has TRBV19 and TRBJ2-1, with D unresolved. Looked up from germline, CDR1 is LNHDA and CDR2 is SQIVND (reference sequence). The CDR3 loop spans 13 amino acids. Trimming removed 9 bases from V and 2 bases from J, with 11 bases in between.

The rearrangement links TRBV28 to TRBJ1-1; 10 bases are a match to TRBD1. V lost 5 bases and J lost 7; bases outside the gene matches: 7. The germline V gene encodes CDR1 MDHEN and CDR2 SYDVKM. The CDR3 is 14 residues long. CDR3 region: CASSLTGGLDEAFF. DNA for the CDR3: TGTGCCAGCAGTCTGACAGGGGGCTTGGATGAAGCTTTCTTT.

The rearrangement links TRBV5-4 to TRBJ1-4; D unresolved. The germline gives CDR1 SGHNT, CDR2 YYREEE (reference sequence). The CDR3 spans 15 residues. V was shortened by 1 base and J by 7 bases, with 14 bases between the two germline ends. For the CDR3, the DNA is TGTGCCAGCAGCTTGTATGGAGGGATTGGTGAAAAACTGTTTTTT. It specifies CASSLYGGIGEKLFF.

The V gene is TRBV7-9, the J gene TRBJ1-2, with 11 nucleotides matching TRBD1. Germline CDR1 reads SEHNR; CDR2 reads FQNEAQ (reference sequence). The junction had 9 bases not matched to a gene; V was cut back by 4 bases and J by 5 bases. The CDR3 is 16 amino acids. The CDR3 reads CASSSRGQGAGYGYTF. In DNA, the CDR3 is TGTGCCAGCAGCTCAAGAGGACAGGGGGCAGGATATGGCTACACCTTC.

The rearrangement links TRBV5-4 to TRBJ1-1, with D unresolved. The CDR3 sequence is 15 residues long. Germline CDR1 is SGHNT and CDR2 is YYREEE (reference sequence). Between the trimmed V and J ends, which lost 4 bases and 1 base, there was a span of 14 bases. CDR3 in DNA: TGTGCCAGCAGCGTGGACCAGGCTACGAACACTGAAGCTTTCTTT. Protein: CASSVDQATNTEAFF.

The rearrangement joins TRBV7-2 to TRBJ2-5; TRBD1 or TRBD2 may be the D gene (5 bases each). Trimming took off 2 bases at V and 5 bases at J, with 12 bases between the two ends. Germline lookup yields CDR1 SGHTA and CDR2 FQGNSA. The CDR3 runs to 14 residues. CDR3 sequence reads: CASSLNEGPETQYF. The CDR3 DNA follows: TGTGCCAGCAGCTTAAACGAGGGGCCTGAGACCCAGTACTTC.

The chain employs TRBV4-1 and TRBJ1-4, with 8 bases fitting TRBD1. After removal of 4 bases from V and 8 bases from J, the junction contained 6 bases not matched to a gene. Germline assignment: CDR1 MGHRA and CDR2 YSYEKL. The CDR3 totals 14 residues. CDR3 sequence: CASSRGQGYEKLFF. DNA for the CDR3: TGCGCCAGCAGCCGCGGACAGGGTTACGAAAAACTGTTTTTT.

The J gene is TRBJ2-3, the V gene TRBV7-3; D is ambiguous. This CDR3 has 14 residues. CDR1 SGHTA and CDR2 FQGTGA come from the germline V gene. V was trimmed by 2 bases and J by 2 bases, leaving 8 bases between them. The CDR3 loop is CASSLSLATDTQYF. DNA of the CDR3: TGTGCCAGCAGCTTATCTTTGGCCACAGATACGCAGTATTTT.

This chain links TRBV18 with TRBJ1-1, with D tentatively TRBD1 (6 bases). The V end lost 2 bases, the J end lost 8 bases, and 18 bases lay between the germline ends. CDR1 is KGHSH, CDR2 LQKENI, per germline. There are 15 residues in the CDR3. Here the CDR3 reads CASSPGLGAPREAFF. Here the CDR3 DNA reads TGTGCCAGCTCACCAGGGCTGGGGGCCCCTAGGGAAGCTTTCTTT.

The rearrangement links TRBV10-3 to TRBJ1-5; D not certain. The V gene's germline CDR1 is ENHRY and CDR2 SYGVKD. The CDR3 has 16 residues. V lost 1 base and J 1 base, leaving 11 bases between the germline ends. CDR3 amino acids: CAISEFGRLSNQPQHF. The CDR3 DNA follows: TGTGCCATCAGTGAGTTCGGAAGATTAAGCAATCAGCCCCAGCATTTT.

The chain links TRBV11-1 to TRBJ1-2; no definite D call. Germline V lookup: CDR1 SGHAT, CDR2 FQDESV (reference sequence). This CDR3 region has 13 residues. With 2 bases removed from V and 2 bases from J, the gap between germline ends came to 6 bases. The CDR3 bases are TGTGCCAGCAGCTTACGTGGGAACTATGGCTACACCTTC. Translated: CASSLRGNYGYTF. Variable domain in full (rest from reference TRBV11-1 and TRBJ1-2): EAEVAQSPRYKITEKSQAVAFWCDPISGHATLYWYRQILGQGPELLVQFQDESVVDDSQLPKDRFSAERLKGVDSTLKIQPAELGDSAMYLCASSLRGNYGYTFGSGTRLTVV.

The chain uses TRBV28 and TRBJ2-5, with TRBD2 matching over 8 bases. This CDR3 region has 18 residues. V shed 6 bases and J 4 bases; nucleotides not matched to a gene: 19. Per the germline V gene, CDR1 is MDHEN and CDR2 is SYDVKM. In DNA form, the CDR3 reads TGTGCCAGCAGCCTAGCGGCAGCGGGAGTAGTTGTTGGAGAGACCCAGTACTTC. Translating gives CASSLAAAGVVVGETQYF.

The chain carries TRBV9 and TRBJ2-1, with D perhaps assigned TRBD1 or TRBD2 (5 bases each). V was cut by 5 bases and J by 6 bases, with 24 bases left in between. The germline V gene has CDR1 SGDLS and CDR2 YYNGEE. This CDR3 contains 17 residues. The CDR3: CASSDATGLRLSNEQFF. DNA of the CDR3: TGTGCCAGCAGTGACGCAACAGGCCTAAGACTATCCAATGAGCAGTTCTTC.

CDR3 sequence (DNA): TGTGCCAGCAGCCCAAGTCAGGGGTCTAACACCGGGGAGCTGTTTTTT. It codes for CASSPSQGSNTGELFF. V and J are TRBV7-2 and TRBJ2-2; D is perhaps TRBD1 (6 bases). V was shortened by 5 bases and J by 2 bases, with 15 bases between the two germline ends. CDR3 length: 16 residues. Germline V gene lookup returns CDR1 SGHTA and CDR2 FQGNSA.

The rearrangement uses TRBV28 and TRBJ1-2; TRBD1 aligns across 8 bases. After removal of 4 bases from V and 8 bases from J, the junction contained 15 bases not matched to a gene. The CDR3 is made up of 16 amino acids. Germline CDR1 and CDR2: MDHEN and SYDVKM. CDR3 nucleotide sequence: TGTGCCAGCAGTTACTCCCGGCAGGGGGCGAGTCAAGGCTACACCTTC. This sequence encodes CASSYSRQGASQGYTF.

The chain uses TRBV7-2 and TRBJ1-2; D may be TRBD1 (5 bases). Germline V gene sequence: CDR1 SGHTA, CDR2 FQGNSA. The V and J ends lost 3 bases and 3 bases respectively, with 14 bases between them. This CDR3 region has 15 residues. CDR3: CASSFTGTGDYGYTF. Here the CDR3 DNA reads TGTGCCAGCAGCTTCACCGGGACGGGTGACTATGGCTACACCTTC. Full variable domain (outside the CDR3, taken from reference TRBV7-2 and TRBJ1-2): GAGVSQSPSNKVTEKGKDVELRCDPISGHTALYWYRQSLGQGLEFLIYFQGNSAPDKSGLPSDRFSAERTGGSVSTLTIQRTQQEDSAVYLCASSFTGTGDYGYTFGSGTRLTVV.

The rearrangement joins TRBV29-1 to TRBJ2-1; D possibly corresponds to TRBD2 (6 bases). Germline assignment: CDR1 SQVTM and CDR2 ANQGSEA. CDR3 size: 13 residues. Trimming stripped 2 bases from V and 7 bases from J, with 12 bases between. The CDR3 nucleotides read TGCAGCGTTGAACGGCTAGCGCTAAATGAGCAGTTCTTC. The encoded protein is CSVERLALNEQFF.

The chain has TRBV5-1 and TRBJ2-3; D uncertain. Trimming shortened V by 0 bases and J by 0 bases, and 5 bases separated the two germline ends. The germline V gene encodes CDR1 SGHRS and CDR2 YFSETQ. This CDR3 has 14 residues. The CDR3 sequence is CASSLGPSTDTQYF. The CDR3 region has the DNA TGCGCCAGCAGCTTGGGGCCTAGCACAGATACGCAGTATTTT.

This chain uses TRBV3-1 (or the pseudogene TRBV3-2) with TRBJ2-4, with 8 bases that match TRBD1. The V and J ends lost 3 bases and 8 bases, in that order; junction bases with no gene match: 3. In germline, CDR1 is LGHDT, CDR2 YNNKEL (reference sequence). CDR3 size: 13 residues. In nucleotides, the CDR3 is TGTGCCAGCAGCCAGGGACAGGTAGACATTCAGTACTTC. Translating it yields CASSQGQVDIQYF.

The rearrangement links TRBV10-3 to TRBJ1-5; D perhaps matches TRBD1 (6 bases). The CDR3 is 14 amino acids. V was trimmed by 6 bases and J by 1 base, leaving 10 bases between them. Germline V gene data show CDR1 as ENHRY and CDR2 as SYGVKD. CDR3 protein: CAIRETGSNQPQHF. The CDR3 nucleotides are TGTGCCATCAGAGAAACAGGGAGCAATCAGCCCCAGCATTTT.

V and J are TRBV5-1 and TRBJ2-1; 9 bases line up with TRBD2. Germline V gives CDR1 SGHRS, CDR2 YFSETQ. CDR3 length equals 15 residues. J was trimmed by 2 bases and V by 4 bases; bases with no gene match: 4. The CDR3 protein is CASSPTSGAYNEQFF. The CDR3 DNA reads TGCGCCAGCAGCCCGACTAGCGGAGCCTACAATGAGCAGTTCTTC.

The chain combines TRBV9 with TRBJ1-1; D is undetermined. Trimming removed 4 bases from V and 2 bases from J, with 12 bases in between. The germline V gene has CDR1 SGDLS and CDR2 YYNGEE. The CDR3 is made up of 14 amino acids. The CDR3 bases are TGTGCCAGCAGCCCAAGGGAGATAAACACTGAAGCTTTCTTT. Translated: CASSPREINTEAFF.

The chain has TRBV2 and TRBJ2-1; tentative D call: TRBD2 (6 bases). CDR3 length equals 18 residues. Trimming stripped 1 base from V and 2 bases from J, with 18 bases between. Germline CDR1 reads SNHLY; CDR2 reads FYNNEI. The CDR3: CASSEDPPSADTYNEQFF. The CDR3 DNA follows: TGTGCCAGCAGTGAAGACCCCCCTAGCGCCGATACCTACAATGAGCAGTTCTTC.

The chain is built from TRBV27 and TRBJ2-7, with 10 nucleotides matching TRBD1. The ends lost 5 bases at V and 5 bases at J; junction bases unmatched: 6. The CDR3 has 14 residues. Germline V lookup: CDR1 MNHEY, CDR2 SMNVEV (reference sequence). CDR3 protein: CASSPRDRGNEQYF. The CDR3 coding sequence is TGTGCCAGCAGTCCACGGGACAGGGGAAACGAGCAGTACTTC.

The rearrangement uses TRBV5-6 and TRBJ1-5, with 7 bases matching TRBD1. The CDR3 has 17 amino acids. Germline CDR1 SGHDT, CDR2 YYEEEE. V shed 1 base, J shed 1 base, and the junction held 8 bases outside the gene matches. For the CDR3, the DNA is TGTGCCAGCAGCTTGCGAAGGGGGCTCGGGAGCAATCAGCCCCAGCATTTT. Translated: CASSLRRGLGSNQPQHF.

This clone was observed a handful of times. The chain's CDR3 is CASSRWEGYTEAFF. Here the CDR3 DNA reads TGTGCCAGCAGCCGCTGGGAAGGGTACACTGAAGCTTTCTTT. This rearrangement joins TRBV9 to TRBJ1-1; D remains ambiguous. V shed 4 bases and J shed 3 bases, with 13 bases lying between them. CDR1 and CDR2 from the germline V gene are SGDLS and YYNGEE. The CDR3 sequence is 14 residues long.

The chain uses TRBV2 and TRBJ1-1; no reliable D call. CDR3 length: 13 amino acids. Germline loops: CDR1 SNHLY, CDR2 FYNNEI. The V end was cut by 7 bases, the J end by 1 base, with 10 bases between. In nucleotides, the CDR3 is TGTGCCAGCAACATAATTTGGAACACTGAAGCTTTCTTT. Its translation: CASNIIWNTEAFF.

The chain employs TRBV7-9 and TRBJ1-6, with D unclear. The V gene's germline CDR1 is SEHNR and CDR2 FQNEAQ (reference sequence). The V end lost 1 base, the J end lost 12 bases, and 10 bases lay between the germline ends. The length of the CDR3 is 13 residues. CDR3 sequence: CASSLVVGKPLHF. DNA of the CDR3: TGTGCCAGCAGCTTAGTTGTCGGGAAACCCCTCCACTTT.